This TCR beta chain derives from a study of blood T cell repertoires in COVID-19. Looking at the study overall: Researchers got acute and convalescent COVID-19 samples from the United States, Italy and Spain. Sample material is recorded as cDNA or gDNA derived from T cells, B-cell-depleted T cells, or PBMCs.

Germline CDR1 reads SNHLY; CDR2 reads FYNNEI. The CDR3 is 13 residues long. V lost 4 bases to trimming and J lost 4 bases, with 11 bases between them. Per the study methods: Cell counts per sample came from amplifying reference gene primers. Sequencing was performed with immunoSEQ multiplex PCR; in TCRdb, only in-frame clones are kept and a portion is missing. V, J and clone size reflect that table, while D and trimming were determined from the DNA. The table has 300,000 to 450,000 clones, 88% seen once. What was sequenced was PBMCs or T cells enriched from blood (not recorded which). J is TRBJ2-7 and V is TRBV2; possibly TRBD1 for D (6 bases). The TCR sequence derives from a woman aged 25 to 39 who had been exposed to COVID-19. CDR3 nucleotide sequence: TGTGCCAGCAGTGGTAGTCAGGGGTACGAGCAGTACTTC. Encoded protein: CASSGSQGYEQYF.